The clone carrying this TCR beta chain occurred once. The data stem from a study of CD8 T cells in Susac syndrome. With random hexamers, reverse transcription was performed on roughly 0.45 to 1 ug of RNA. TCRdb re-derived calls from the immunoSEQ multiplex PCR reads in MiXCR, one entry per CDR3 protein. The sample holds 80,000 to 90,000 distinct CDR3 sequences, over 85% seen once. The clonotype was recovered from a human donor in good health. The sequenced sample consisted of CD8+ T cells from PBMCs.

The CDR3 spells CASTHVGNTEAFF. The CDR3 coding sequence is TGTGCCAGCACACACGTGGGGAACACTGAAGCTTTCTTT. The chain links TRBV6-5 to TRBJ1-1, with D unclear. The germline V and J ends were trimmed by 7 bases and 1 base, with 10 bases remaining between them. Germline lookup yields CDR1 MNHEY and CDR2 SVGAGI. This CDR3 region has 13 residues.